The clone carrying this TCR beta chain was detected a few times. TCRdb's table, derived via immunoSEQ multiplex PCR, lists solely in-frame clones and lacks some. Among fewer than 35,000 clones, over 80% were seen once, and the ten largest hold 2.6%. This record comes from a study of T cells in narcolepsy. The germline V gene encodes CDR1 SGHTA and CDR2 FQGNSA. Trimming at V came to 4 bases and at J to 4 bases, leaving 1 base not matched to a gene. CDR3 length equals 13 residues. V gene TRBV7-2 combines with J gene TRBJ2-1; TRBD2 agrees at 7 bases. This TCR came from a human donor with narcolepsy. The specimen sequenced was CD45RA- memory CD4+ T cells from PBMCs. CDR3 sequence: CASSYGRYNEQFF. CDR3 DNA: TGTGCCAGCAGCTACGGGAGGTACAATGAGCAGTTCTTC.